The TCR beta chain described here comes from a study of blood T cell repertoires in COVID-19. Across the whole study: Sites in the United States, Italy and Spain provided acute and convalescent COVID-19 samples. In each case, the material was cDNA or gDNA derived from T cells, B-cell-depleted T cells, or PBMCs.

In the authors' methods: Using reference gene primer amplification, nucleated cell counts were estimated. The data were produced by immunoSEQ multiplex PCR, yet TCRdb's version contains in-frame clones alone and is incomplete. V and J calls and clone size are those listed in that table; D and trimming were worked out from the DNA. The sample lists about 260,000 clones; about 83% were seen once. This CDR3 is built from 13 residues. Trimming pared 2 bases from V and 3 bases from J, leaving 8 bases between. CDR1 and CDR2 (germline): SEHNR, FQNEAQ (reference sequence). The specimen was peripheral blood. This receptor was obtained from a woman between 40 and 50 years old who had recovered from COVID-19. The chain couples TRBV7-9 to TRBJ2-7; D possibly corresponds to TRBD2 (5 bases). CDR3 sequence reads: CASSLRGSYEQYF. CDR3 nucleotides: TGTGCCAGCAGCTTACGGGGAAGCTACGAGCAGTACTTC.